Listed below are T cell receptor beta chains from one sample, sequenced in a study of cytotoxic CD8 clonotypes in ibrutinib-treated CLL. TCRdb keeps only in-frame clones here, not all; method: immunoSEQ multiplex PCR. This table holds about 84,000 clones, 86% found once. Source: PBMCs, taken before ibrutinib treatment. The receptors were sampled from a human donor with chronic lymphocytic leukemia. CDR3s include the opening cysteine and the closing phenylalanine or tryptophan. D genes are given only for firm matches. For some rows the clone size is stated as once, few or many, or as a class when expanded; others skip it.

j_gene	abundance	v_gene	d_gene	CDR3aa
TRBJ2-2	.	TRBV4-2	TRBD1	CASSQPTGGVNTGELFF
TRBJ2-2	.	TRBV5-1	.	CASSLGQLNTGELFF
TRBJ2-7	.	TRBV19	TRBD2	CASSSTRKAGAGYEQYF
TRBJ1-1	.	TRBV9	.	CASSVGPGGEAFF
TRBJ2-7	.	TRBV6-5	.	CASSYLSEKEQYF
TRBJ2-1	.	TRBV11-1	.	CASSAPLVGSYNEQFF
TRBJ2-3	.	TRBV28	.	CASSFESFSGTDTQYF
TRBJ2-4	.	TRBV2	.	CASSWTNGLAKNIQYF
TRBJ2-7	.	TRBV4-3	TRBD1	CASSHGQGHSYEQYF
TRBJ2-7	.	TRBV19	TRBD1	CASSEILQGDYEQYF
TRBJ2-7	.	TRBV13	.	CASSFQLGGSEQYF
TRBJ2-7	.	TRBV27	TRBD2	CASNPGLAGGGDYEQYF
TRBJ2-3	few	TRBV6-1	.	CASRGDLTDTQYF
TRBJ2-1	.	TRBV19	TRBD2	CASSIDHGVAGGLEQFF
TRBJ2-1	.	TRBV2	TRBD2	CASSRIGGGNEQFF
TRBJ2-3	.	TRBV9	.	CASSVATGGQRVDTQYF
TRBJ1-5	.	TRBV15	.	CATSKGISNQPQHF
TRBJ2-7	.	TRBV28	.	CASRPRGPYYEQYF
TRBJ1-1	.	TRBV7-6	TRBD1	CASSDFLNQGAFNTEAFF
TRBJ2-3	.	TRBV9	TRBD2	CASNPTRAGGRTDTQYF